These 5 T cell receptor beta chains originate from one sample sequenced in a study of radiotherapy plus CTLA-4 blockade in lung cancer. Data came from immunoSEQ multiplex PCR; TCRdb stores just in-frame clones and leaves some out. The sample has more than 65,000 clones, 75% to 90% seen once. The sequences come from peripheral blood, collected from a patient treated with radiotherapy plus ipilimumab. The receptor source for this set is a human donor with non-small cell lung cancer who had stable disease on radiotherapy plus ipilimumab.

The gene calls are TRBV7-3 and TRBJ2-5; the match to TRBD2 covers 10 bases. Germline-derived CDR1 and CDR2 are SGHTA and FQGTGA. The CDR3 runs 16 residues. J gave up 0 bases and V 6 bases, and 7 bases lay outside the gene matches. DNA of the CDR3: TGTGCCAGCAGGGTTGGACTAGCGGAATACCAAGAGACCCAGTACTTC. Translated, it gives CASRVGLAEYQETQYF.

The chain recombines TRBV14 with TRBJ2-7, with TRBD1 identical over 7 bases. CDR3 length: 14 residues. Per the germline V gene, CDR1 is SGHDN and CDR2 is FVKESK. V trimming: 2 bases; J trimming: 3 bases; junction bases outside the gene matches: 4. CDR3 residues: CASSQSTGHYEQYF. As DNA, the CDR3 is TGTGCCAGCAGCCAATCGACAGGGCACTACGAGCAGTACTTC.

J is TRBJ2-7 and V is TRBV7-9, with D tentatively TRBD2 (6 bases). CDR3 length: 15 amino acids. CDR1 and CDR2 (germline): SEHNR, FQNEAQ (reference sequence). V lost 5 bases, J lost 5 bases, and 19 bases lay in between. In DNA, the CDR3 is TGTGCCAGCAGCCCGGGGTCGACTAGTTATGACGAGCAGTACTTC. Amino acid sequence: CASSPGSTSYDEQYF.

The J gene is TRBJ2-7, the V gene TRBV6-1, with D maybe TRBD1 (5 bases). The CDR3 is made up of 15 amino acids. CDR1 and CDR2 from the germline V gene are MNHNS and SASEGT. Trimming pared 6 bases from V and 6 bases from J, leaving 21 bases between. As DNA, the CDR3 is TGTGCCAGCAGAACTACAATGGGCAGGGTAGGCGAGCAGTACTTC. Its protein is CASRTTMGRVGEQYF.

The chain carries TRBV27 and TRBJ1-2; possible D gene TRBD1, 6 bases. The CDR3 runs to 14 residues. V was trimmed by 0 bases and J by 5 bases, leaving 10 bases between them. Germline lookup yields CDR1 MNHEY and CDR2 SMNVEV (reference sequence). The CDR3 region is CASSLSRDIYGYTF. CDR3 DNA: TGTGCCAGCAGTTTATCTCGGGACATTTATGGCTACACCTTC.